Detailed here is one T cell receptor beta chain. Its target is not known. Trimming removed 4 bases from V and 6 bases from J, with 18 bases in between. CDR3 length: 15 amino acids. Germline V CDR1 and CDR2: SQVTM, ANQGSEA. The data are from a study of cytomegalovirus exposure and HLA in healthy donors. Looking at the study overall: HLA-typed donors contributed about 85 million unique TCRs, which were held in an early data release. General study findings and limits: Equally common other TCR beta chains were less clonally expanded than HLA-associated ones, a later analysis found. Analysis performed later found roughly 17,000 TCR beta sequences associated with HLA alleles at 0.05 false discovery rate.

Primers for the PCR totalled 60 Vbeta and 13 Jbeta. Sequenced by immunoSEQ multiplex PCR; TCRdb stores in-frame clones only, minus some. The sample has about 150,000 clones, about 83% seen once. The rearrangement joins TRBV29-1 to TRBJ2-2; perhaps TRBD2 as D (5 bases). Sequences were obtained from PBMCs. The receptor comes from a woman aged 40-49 years in good health and CMV-seronegative. The CDR3 DNA follows: TGCAGCGTTGTCCCGCGGGCCGGGCCCTCCGGGGAGCTGTTTTTT. Translated: CSVVPRAGPSGELFF.